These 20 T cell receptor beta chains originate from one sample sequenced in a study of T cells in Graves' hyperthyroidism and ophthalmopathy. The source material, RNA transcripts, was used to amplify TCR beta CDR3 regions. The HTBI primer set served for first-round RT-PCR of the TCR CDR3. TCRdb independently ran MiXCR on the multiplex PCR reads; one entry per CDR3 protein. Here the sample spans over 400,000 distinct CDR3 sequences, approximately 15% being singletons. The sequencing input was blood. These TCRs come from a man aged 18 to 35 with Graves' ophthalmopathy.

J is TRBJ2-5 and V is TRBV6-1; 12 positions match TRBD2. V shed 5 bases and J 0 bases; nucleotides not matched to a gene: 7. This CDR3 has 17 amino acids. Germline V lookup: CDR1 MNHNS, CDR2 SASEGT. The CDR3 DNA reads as TGTGCCAGCAGTACCGGACTAGCGGGACCGTACCAAGAGACCCAGTACTTC. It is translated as CASSTGLAGPYQETQYF.

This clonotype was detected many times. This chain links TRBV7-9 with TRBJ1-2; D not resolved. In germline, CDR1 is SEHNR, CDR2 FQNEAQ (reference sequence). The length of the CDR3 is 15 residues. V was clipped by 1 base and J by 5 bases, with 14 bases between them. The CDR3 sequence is CASSLVQALEYGYTF. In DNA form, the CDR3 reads TGTGCCAGCAGCTTAGTTCAGGCGTTGGAGTATGGCTACACCTTC.

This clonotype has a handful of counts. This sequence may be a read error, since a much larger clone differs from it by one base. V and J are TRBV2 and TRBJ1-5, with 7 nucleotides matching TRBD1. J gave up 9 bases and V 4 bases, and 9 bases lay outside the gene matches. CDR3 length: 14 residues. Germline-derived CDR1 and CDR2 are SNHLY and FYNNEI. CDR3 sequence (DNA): TGTGCCAGCAGTGTTCAAGGGGGCGGGCGGCCCCAGCATTTT. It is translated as CASSVQGGGRPQHF. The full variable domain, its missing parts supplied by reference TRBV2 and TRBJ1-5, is EPEVTQTPSHQVTQMGQEVILRCVPISNHLYFYWYRQILGQKVEFLVSFYNNEISEKSEIFDDQFSVERPDGSNFTLKIRSTKLEDSAMYFCASSVQGGGRPQHFGDGTRLSIL.

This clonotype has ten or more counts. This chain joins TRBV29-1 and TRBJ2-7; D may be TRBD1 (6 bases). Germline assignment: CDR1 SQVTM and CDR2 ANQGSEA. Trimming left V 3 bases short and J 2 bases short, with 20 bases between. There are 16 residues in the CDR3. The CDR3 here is CSVEGIRDNDPYEQYF. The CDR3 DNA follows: TGCAGCGTTGAGGGGATCCGGGACAACGACCCCTACGAGCAGTACTTC.

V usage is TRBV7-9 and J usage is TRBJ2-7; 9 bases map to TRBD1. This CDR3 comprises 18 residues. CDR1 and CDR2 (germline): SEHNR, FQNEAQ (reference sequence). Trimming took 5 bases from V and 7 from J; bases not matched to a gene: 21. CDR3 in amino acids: CASSPPIGTGDRAWEQYF. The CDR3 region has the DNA TGTGCCAGCAGCCCTCCGATCGGAACGGGGGACAGGGCTTGGGAGCAGTACTTC.

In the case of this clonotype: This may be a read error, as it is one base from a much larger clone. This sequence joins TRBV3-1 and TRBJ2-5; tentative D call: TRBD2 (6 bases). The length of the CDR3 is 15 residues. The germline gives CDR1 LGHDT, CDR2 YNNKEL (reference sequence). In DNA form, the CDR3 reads TGTGCCAGCAGCCAAGAGCGGGACTCAGAAGAGACCCGGTACTTC. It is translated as CASSQERDSEETRYF.

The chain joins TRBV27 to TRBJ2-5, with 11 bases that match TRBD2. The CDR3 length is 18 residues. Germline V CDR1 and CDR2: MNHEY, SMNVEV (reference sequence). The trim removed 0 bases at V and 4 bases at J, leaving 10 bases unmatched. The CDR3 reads CASSLSSVLAGEGETQYF. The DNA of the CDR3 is TGTGCCAGCAGTTTATCGTCGGTACTAGCGGGGGAGGGAGAGACCCAGTACTTC.

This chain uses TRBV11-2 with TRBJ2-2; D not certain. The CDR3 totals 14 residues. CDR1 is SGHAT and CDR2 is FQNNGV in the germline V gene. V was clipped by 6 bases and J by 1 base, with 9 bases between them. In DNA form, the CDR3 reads TGTGCCAGCAGTATCTCCGGGAACACCGGGGAGCTGTTTTTT. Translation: CASSISGNTGELFF.

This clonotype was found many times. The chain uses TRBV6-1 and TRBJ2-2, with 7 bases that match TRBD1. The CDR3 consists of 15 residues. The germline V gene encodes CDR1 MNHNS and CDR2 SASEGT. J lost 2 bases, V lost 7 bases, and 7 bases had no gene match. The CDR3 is CASNIRGSNTGELFF. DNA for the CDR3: TGTGCCAGCAACATCAGGGGGTCTAACACCGGGGAGCTGTTTTTT.

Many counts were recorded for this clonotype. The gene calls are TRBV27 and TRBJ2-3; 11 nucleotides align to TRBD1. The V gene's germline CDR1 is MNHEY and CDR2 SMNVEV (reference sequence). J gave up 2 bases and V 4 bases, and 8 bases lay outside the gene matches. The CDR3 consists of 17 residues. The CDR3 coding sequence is TGTGCCAGCAGTTCCCGAGGGGACAGGGGGGTCACAGATACGCAGTATTTT. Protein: CASSSRGDRGVTDTQYF.

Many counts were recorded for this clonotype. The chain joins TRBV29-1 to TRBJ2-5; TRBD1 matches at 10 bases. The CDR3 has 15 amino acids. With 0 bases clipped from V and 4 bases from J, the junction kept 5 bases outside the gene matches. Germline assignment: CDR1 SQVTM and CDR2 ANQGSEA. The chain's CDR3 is CSVEEPTGGGETQYF. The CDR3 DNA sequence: TGCAGCGTTGAAGAGCCGACAGGGGGCGGAGAGACCCAGTACTTC.

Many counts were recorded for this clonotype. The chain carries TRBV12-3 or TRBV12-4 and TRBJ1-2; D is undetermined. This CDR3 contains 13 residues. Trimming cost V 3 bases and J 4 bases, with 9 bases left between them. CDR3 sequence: CASSFEGRYGYTF. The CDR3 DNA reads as TGTGCCAGCAGTTTCGAGGGCCGCTATGGCTACACCTTC.

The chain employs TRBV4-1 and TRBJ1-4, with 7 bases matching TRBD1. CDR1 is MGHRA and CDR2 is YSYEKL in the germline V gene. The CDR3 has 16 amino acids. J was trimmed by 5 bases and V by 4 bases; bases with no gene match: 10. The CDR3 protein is CASSPQVGTENEKLFF. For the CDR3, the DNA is TGCGCCAGCAGCCCCCAGGTGGGGACAGAAAATGAAAAACTGTTTTTT.

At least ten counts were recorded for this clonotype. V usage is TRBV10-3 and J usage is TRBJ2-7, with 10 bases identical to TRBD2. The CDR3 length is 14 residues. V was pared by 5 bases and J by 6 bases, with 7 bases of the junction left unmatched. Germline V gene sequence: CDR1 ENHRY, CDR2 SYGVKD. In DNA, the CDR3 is TGTGCCATCAGTCCTCTAGCGGGAGACACCGAGCAGTACTTC. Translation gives CAISPLAGDTEQYF.

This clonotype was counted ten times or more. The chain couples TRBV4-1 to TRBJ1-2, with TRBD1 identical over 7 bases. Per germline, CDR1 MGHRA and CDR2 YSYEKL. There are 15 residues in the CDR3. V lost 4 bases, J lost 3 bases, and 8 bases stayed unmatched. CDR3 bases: TGCGCCAGCAGCCGCTCGACAGGGATGGACTATGGCTACACCTTC. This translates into CASSRSTGMDYGYTF.

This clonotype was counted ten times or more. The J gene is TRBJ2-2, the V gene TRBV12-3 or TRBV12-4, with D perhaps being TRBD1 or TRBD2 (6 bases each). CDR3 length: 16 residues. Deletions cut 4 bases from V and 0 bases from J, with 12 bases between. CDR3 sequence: CASSWGDTPNTGELFF. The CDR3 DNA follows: TGTGCCAGCAGTTGGGGGGACACTCCGAACACCGGGGAGCTGTTTTTT.

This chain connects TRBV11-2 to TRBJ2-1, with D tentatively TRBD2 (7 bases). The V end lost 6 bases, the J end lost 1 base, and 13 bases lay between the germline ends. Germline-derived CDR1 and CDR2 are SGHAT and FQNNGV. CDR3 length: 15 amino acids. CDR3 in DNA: TGTGCCAGCAGAATAGGGGGGGCGTCCTACAATGAGCAGTTCTTC. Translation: CASRIGGASYNEQFF.

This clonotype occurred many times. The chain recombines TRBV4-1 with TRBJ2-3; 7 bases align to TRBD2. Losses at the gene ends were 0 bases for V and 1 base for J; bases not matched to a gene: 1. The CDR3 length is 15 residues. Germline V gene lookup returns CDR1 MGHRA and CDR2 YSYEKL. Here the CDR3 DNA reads TGCGCCAGCAGCCAAGAGCTAGCGGGCACAGATACGCAGTATTTT. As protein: CASSQELAGTDTQYF.

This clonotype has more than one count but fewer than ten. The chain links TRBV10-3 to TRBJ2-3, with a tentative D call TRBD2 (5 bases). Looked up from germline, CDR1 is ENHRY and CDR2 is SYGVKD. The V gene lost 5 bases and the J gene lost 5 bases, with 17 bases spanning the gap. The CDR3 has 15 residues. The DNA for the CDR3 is TGTGCCATCAGTCTAACCGGGATCCAGGAAGATACGCAGTATTTT. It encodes CAISLTGIQEDTQYF.

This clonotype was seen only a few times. The CDR3 DNA follows: TGTGCCAGCAGCTACGGTAGGGACGAGCAGTACTTC. It is translated as CASSYGRDEQYF. This chain uses TRBV11-2 with TRBJ2-7; D unclear. The CDR3 has 12 amino acids. The germline CDR1 and CDR2 sequences are SGHAT and FQNNGV. The V end was cut by 4 bases, the J end by 5 bases, with 9 bases between.